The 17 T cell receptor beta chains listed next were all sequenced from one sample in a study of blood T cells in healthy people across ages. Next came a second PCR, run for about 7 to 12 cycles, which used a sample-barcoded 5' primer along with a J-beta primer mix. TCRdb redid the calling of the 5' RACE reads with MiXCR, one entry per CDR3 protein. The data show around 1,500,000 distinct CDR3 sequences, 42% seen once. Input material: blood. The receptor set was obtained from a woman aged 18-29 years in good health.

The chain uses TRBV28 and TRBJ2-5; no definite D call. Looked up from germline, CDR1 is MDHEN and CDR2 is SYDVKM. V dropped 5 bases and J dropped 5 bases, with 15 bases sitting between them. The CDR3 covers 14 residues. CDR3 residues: CASSPADPVETQYF. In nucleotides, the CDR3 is TGTGCCAGCAGTCCAGCAGACCCCGTGGAGACCCAGTACTTC. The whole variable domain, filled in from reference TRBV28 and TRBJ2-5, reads DVKVTQSSRYLVKRTGEKVFLECVQDMDHENMFWYRQDPGLGLRLIYFSYDVKMKEKGDIPEGYSVSREKKERFSLILESASTNQTSMYLCASSPADPVETQYFGPGTRLLVL.

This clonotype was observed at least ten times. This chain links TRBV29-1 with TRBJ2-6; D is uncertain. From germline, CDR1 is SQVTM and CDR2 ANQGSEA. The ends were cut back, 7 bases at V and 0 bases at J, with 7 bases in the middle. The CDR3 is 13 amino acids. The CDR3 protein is CSAVNSGANVLTF. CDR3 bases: TGCAGCGCGGTAAACTCTGGGGCCAACGTCCTGACTTTC.

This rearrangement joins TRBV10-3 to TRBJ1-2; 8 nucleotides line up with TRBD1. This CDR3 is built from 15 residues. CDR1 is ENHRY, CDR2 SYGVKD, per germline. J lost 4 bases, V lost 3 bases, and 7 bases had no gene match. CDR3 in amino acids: CAISDVDRDAYGYTF. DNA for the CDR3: TGTGCCATCAGTGACGTGGACAGGGACGCCTATGGCTACACCTTC.

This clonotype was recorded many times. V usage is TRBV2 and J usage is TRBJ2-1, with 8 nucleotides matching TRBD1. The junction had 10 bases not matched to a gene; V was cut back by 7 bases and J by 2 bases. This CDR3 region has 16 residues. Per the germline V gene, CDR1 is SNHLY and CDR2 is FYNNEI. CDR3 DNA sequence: TGTGCCAGCACCCCCGGACAGGGTAACGCCTACAATGAGCAGTTCTTC. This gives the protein CASTPGQGNAYNEQFF.

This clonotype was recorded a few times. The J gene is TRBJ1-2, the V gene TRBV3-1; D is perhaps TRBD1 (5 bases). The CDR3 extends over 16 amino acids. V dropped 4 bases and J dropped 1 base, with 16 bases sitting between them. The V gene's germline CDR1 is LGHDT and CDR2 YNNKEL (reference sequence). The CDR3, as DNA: TGTGCCAGCAGCCGCCCGAGGGGTGAAGGTAACTATGGCTACACCTTC. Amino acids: CASSRPRGEGNYGYTF.

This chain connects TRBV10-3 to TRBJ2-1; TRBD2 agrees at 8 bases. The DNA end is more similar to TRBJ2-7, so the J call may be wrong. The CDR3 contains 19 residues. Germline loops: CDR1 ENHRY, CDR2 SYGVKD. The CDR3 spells CAISESTGTVAGLYNEQYF. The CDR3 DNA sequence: TGTGCCATCAGTGAGTCGACGGGTACGGTAGCGGGATTGTACAATGAGCAGTACTTC.

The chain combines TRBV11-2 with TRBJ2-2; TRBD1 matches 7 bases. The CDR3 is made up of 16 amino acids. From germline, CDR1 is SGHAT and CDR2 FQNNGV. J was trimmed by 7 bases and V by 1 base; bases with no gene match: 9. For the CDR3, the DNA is TGTGCCAGCAGCTTAGGGACAGGCGGCGCGCGCGGGGAGCTGTTTTTT. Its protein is CASSLGTGGARGELFF.

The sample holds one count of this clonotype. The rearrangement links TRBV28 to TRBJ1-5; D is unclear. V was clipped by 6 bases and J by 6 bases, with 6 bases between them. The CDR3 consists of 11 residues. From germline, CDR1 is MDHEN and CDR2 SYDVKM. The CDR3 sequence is CASSHGQPQHF. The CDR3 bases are TGTGCCAGCAGCCACGGTCAGCCCCAGCATTTT.

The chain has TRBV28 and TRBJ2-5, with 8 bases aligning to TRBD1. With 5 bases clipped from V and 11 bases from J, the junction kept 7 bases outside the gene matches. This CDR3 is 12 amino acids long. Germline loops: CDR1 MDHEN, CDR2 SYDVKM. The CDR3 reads CASSRNYRGQYF. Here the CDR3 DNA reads TGTGCCAGCAGTCGCAACTACAGGGGGCAGTACTTC. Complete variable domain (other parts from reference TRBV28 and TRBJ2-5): DVKVTQSSRYLVKRTGEKVFLECVQDMDHENMFWYRQDPGLGLRLIYFSYDVKMKEKGDIPEGYSVSREKKERFSLILESASTNQTSMYLCASSRNYRGQYFGPGTRLLVL.

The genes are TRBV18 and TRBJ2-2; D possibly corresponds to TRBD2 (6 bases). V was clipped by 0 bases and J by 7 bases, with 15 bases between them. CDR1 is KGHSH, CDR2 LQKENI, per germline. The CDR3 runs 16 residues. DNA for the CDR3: TGTGCCAGCTCACCACCGGGCCTGGAGGGCGTCGGGGAGCTGTTTTTT. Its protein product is CASSPPGLEGVGELFF.

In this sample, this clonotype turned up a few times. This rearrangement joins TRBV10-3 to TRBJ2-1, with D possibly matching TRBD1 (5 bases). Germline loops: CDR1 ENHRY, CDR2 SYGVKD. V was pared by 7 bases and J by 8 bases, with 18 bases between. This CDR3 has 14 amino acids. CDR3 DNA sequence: TGTGCCATCAAAGGGGTCGAACTGTTCGATGAGCAGTTCTTC. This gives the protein CAIKGVELFDEQFF.

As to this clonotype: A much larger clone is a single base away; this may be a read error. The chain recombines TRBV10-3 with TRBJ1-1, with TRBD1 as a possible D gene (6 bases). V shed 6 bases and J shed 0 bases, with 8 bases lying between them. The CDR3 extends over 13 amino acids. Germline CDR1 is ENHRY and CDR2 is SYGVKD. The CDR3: CAISGQMNTEAFF. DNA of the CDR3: TGTGCCATCAGCGGACAGATGAACACTGAAGCTTTCTTT.

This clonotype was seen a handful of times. Here the CDR3 reads CSVGGQGHNEQFF. The DNA for the CDR3 is TGCAGCGTTGGGGGACAGGGTCACAATGAGCAGTTCTTC. V is TRBV29-1 and J is TRBJ2-1; TRBD1 matches 9 bases. The V gene end was trimmed by 4 bases and the J gene end by 5 bases; junction bases not matched to a gene: 3. This CDR3 is 13 amino acids long. The V gene's germline CDR1 is SQVTM and CDR2 ANQGSEA.

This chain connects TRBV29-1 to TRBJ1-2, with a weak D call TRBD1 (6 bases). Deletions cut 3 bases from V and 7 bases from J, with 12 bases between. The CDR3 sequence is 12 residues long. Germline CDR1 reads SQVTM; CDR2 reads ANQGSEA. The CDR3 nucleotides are TGCAGCGTTGATAAGGGGGTGGGTGGCTACACCTTC. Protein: CSVDKGVGGYTF.

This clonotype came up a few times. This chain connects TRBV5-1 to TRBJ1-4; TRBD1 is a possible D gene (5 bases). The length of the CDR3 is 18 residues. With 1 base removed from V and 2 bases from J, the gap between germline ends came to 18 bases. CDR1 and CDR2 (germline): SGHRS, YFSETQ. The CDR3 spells CASSLNSAGIRTNEKLFF. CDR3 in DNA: TGCGCCAGCAGCTTGAATTCGGCAGGGATTAGGACTAATGAAAAACTGTTTTTT.

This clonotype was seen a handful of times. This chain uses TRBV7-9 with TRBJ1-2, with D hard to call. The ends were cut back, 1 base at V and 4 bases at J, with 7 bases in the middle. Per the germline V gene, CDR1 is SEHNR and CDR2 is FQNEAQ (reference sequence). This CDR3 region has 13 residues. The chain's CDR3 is CASSLGDIYGYTF. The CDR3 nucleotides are TGTGCCAGCAGCTTAGGCGACATCTATGGCTACACCTTC.

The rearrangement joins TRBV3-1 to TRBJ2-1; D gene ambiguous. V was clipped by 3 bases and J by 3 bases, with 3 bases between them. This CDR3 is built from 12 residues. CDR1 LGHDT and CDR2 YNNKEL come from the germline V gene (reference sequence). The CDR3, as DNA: TGTGCCAGCAGCCATAACTACAATGAGCAGTTCTTC. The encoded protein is CASSHNYNEQFF.